The rows below give T cell receptor beta chains drawn from one sample of a study of T cells in Graves' hyperthyroidism and ophthalmopathy. TCRdb ran MiXCR on the multiplex PCR reads and lists one entry per CDR3 protein. Among some 740,000 distinct CDR3 sequences listed, about 14% were seen once. The sequenced sample consisted of blood. Receptors originate from a woman younger than 30 with Graves' hyperthyroidism. The CDR3 runs from the conserved cysteine through the conserved F or W. D genes are given only for firm matches. The size entry is marked missing in some rows and otherwise reads once, few, many or a size class.

clone_size	v_call	j_call	d_call	cdr3_aa	cdr3_nt
few	TRBV7-8	TRBJ2-3	-	CASSYCRGDTQYF	TGTGCCAGCAGCTACTGCAGGGGAGATACGCAGTATTTT
many	TRBV20-1	TRBJ2-7	TRBD2	CSANLALAGDEQYF	TGCAGTGCTAATCTGGCACTAGCGGGAGACGAGCAGTACTTC
few	TRBV19	TRBJ2-3	TRBD2	CASSKVRGRAFWKGTQYF	TGTGCCAGTAGTAAGGTTCGGGGGAGGGCCTTCTGGAAGGGTACGCAGTATTTT
once	TRBV6-5	TRBJ2-3	TRBD2	CASSYASSGRADTQYF	TGTGCCAGCAGTTACGCCTCTAGCGGGAGGGCGGATACGCAGTATTTT
few	TRBV30	TRBJ2-1	TRBD2	CAWGPPAGGYNEQFF	TGTGCCTGGGGCCCCCCGGCGGGAGGGTACAATGAGCAGTTCTTC
many	TRBV20-1	TRBJ2-7	-	CSARGGSSSYEQYF	TGCAGTGCTAGAGGGGGGAGTAGCTCCTACGAGCAGTACTTC
many	TRBV27	TRBJ2-7	TRBD1	CASRTTGTGGYAYEQYF	TGTGCCAGCAGAACTACCGGGACAGGGGGCTATGCCTACGAGCAGTACTTC
few	TRBV6-2/TRBV6-3	TRBJ2-6	TRBD1	CASSYLPGQEKSGANVLTF	TGTGCCAGCAGTTACCTCCCGGGACAGGAAAAATCTGGGGCCAACGTCCTGACTTTC
few	TRBV12-3/TRBV12-4	TRBJ2-1	TRBD2	CASSLKGTSGTNEQFF	TGTGCCAGCAGTTTAAAAGGGACTAGCGGGACGAATGAGCAGTTCTTC
many	TRBV18	TRBJ1-1	-	CASSPRVNTEAFF	TGTGCCAGCTCACCACGGGTGAACACTGAAGCTTTCTTT
-	TRBV30	TRBJ2-6	-	CAWSVDWGLDSGANVLTF	TGTGCCTGGAGTGTCGACTGGGGGCTTGACTCTGGGGCCAACGTCCTGACTTTC
many	TRBV11-3	TRBJ2-7	TRBD1	CASSPSGQGAYEQYF	TGTGCCAGCAGCCCCTCCGGCCAGGGGGCGTACGAGCAGTACTTC
many	TRBV20-1	TRBJ2-1	-	CSARGFLALIHNEQFF	TGCAGTGCTAGAGGATTTCTAGCGTTAATCCACAATGAGCAGTTCTTC
many	TRBV6-1	TRBJ2-7	-	CASSSTQRAEQYF	TGTGCCAGCAGTTCGACCCAAAGGGCCGAGCAGTACTTC
few	TRBV20-1	TRBJ2-5	-	CSARASSRGTAQYF	TGCAGTGCTAGAGCTTCGTCAAGGGGGACTGCCCAGTACTTC
many	TRBV11-3	TRBJ1-1	-	CASSYGANTEAFF	TGTGCCAGCAGCTACGGGGCAAACACTGAAGCTTTCTTT
few	TRBV20-1	TRBJ1-4	-	CSASDDREKLFF	TGCAGTGCCTCGGACGACAGAGAAAAACTGTTTTTT
many	TRBV6-1	TRBJ1-5	-	CASSASLSAALISNQPQHF	TGTGCCAGCAGCGCAAGCTTGTCGGCAGCTCTTATTAGCAATCAGCCCCAGCATTTT